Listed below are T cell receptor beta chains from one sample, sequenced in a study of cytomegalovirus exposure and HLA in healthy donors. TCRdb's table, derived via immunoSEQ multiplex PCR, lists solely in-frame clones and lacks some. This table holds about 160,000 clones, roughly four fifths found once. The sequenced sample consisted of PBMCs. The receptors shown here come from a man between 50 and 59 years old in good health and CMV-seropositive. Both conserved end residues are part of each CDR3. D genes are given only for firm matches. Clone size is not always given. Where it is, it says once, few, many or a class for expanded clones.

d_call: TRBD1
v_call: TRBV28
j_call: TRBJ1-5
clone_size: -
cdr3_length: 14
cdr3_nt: TGTGCCAGCAGTTATAGTAGGGGGCCTCAGCCCCAGCATTTT
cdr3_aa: CASSYSRGPQPQHF

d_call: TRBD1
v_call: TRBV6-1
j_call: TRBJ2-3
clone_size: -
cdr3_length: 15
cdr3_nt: TGTGCCAGCAGTGAAGACAGGGGCCGCACAGATACGCAGTATTTT
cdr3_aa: CASSEDRGRTDTQYF

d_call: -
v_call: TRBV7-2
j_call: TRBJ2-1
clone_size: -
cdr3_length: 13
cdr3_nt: TGTGCCAGCAGCTTAGGTGCCAACTCGGAGCAGTTCTTC
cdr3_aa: CASSLGANSEQFF

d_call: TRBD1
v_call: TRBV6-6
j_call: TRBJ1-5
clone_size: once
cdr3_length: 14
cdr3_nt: TGTGCCAGCAGTTTCAGACAGGGTAATCAGCCCCAGCATTTT
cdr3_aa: CASSFRQGNQPQHF

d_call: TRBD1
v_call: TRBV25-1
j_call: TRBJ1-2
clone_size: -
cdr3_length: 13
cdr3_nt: TGTGCCAGCAGTTCCCAGGGGGTGTATGGCTACACCTTC
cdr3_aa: CASSSQGVYGYTF

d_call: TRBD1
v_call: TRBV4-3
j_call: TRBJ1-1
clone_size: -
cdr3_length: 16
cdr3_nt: TGCGCCAGCAGCCAAGAAGTGGGCAGGGGGTGGGCTGAAGCTTTCTTT
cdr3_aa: CASSQEVGRGWAEAFF

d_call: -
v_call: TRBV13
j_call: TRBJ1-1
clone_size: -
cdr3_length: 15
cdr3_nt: TGTGCCAGCAGTAAAATAAACAGGGAAGCGGCTGAAGCTTTCTTT
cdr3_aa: CASSKINREAAEAFF

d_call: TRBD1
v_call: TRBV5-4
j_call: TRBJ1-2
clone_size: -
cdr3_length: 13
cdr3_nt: TGTGCCAGCAGTGGGGACAGGGCCTATGGCTACACCTTC
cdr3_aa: CASSGDRAYGYTF

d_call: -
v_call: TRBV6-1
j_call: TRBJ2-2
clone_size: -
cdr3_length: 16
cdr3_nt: TGTGCCAGCAGTGATGGCAGGGGAACGAACACCGGGGAGCTGTTTTTT
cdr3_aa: CASSDGRGTNTGELFF

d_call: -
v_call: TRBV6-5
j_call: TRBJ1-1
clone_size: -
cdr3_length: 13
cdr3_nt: TGTGCCAGCAGTTACCGCGCAGGGGCTGAAGCTTTCTTT
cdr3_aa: CASSYRAGAEAFF

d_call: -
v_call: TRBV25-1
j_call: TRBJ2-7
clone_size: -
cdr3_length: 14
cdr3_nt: TGTGCCAGCTCTCCAGGGCGGCAGACCTACGAGCAGTACTTC
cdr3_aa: CASSPGRQTYEQYF

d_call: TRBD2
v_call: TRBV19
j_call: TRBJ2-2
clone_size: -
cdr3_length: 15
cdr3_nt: TGTGCCAGTAGGAGGCTAGCGGAGTACACCGGGGAGCTGTTTTTT
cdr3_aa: CASRRLAEYTGELFF

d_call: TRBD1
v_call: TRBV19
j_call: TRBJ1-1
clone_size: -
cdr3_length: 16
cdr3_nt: TGTGCCAGTAGTATGGGCAGGGGGAAGGGGAAGACTGAAGCTTTCTTT
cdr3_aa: CASSMGRGKGKTEAFF

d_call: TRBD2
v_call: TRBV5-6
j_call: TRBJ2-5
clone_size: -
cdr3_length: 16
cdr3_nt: TGTGCCAGCAGCTTGGAGCTAGCGGGGGTACAAGAGACCCAGTACTTC
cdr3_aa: CASSLELAGVQETQYF

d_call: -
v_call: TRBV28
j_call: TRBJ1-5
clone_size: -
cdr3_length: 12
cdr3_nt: TGTGCCAGCAGCCCAATTGATCAGCCCCAGCATTTT
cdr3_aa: CASSPIDQPQHF

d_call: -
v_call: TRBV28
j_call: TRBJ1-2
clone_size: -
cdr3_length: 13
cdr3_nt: TGTGCCAGCAGTTTGGTTAGTCCCTATGGCTACACCTTC
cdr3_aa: CASSLVSPYGYTF

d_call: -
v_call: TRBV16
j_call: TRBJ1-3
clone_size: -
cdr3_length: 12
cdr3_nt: TGTGCCAGCAGCCCCTCGGCAAGGAGCGTATATTTT
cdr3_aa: CASSPSARSVYF

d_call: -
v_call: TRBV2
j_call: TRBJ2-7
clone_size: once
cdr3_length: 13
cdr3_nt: TGTGCCAGCAGTTTTGGACTACCGTACGAGCAGTACTTC
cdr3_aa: CASSFGLPYEQYF

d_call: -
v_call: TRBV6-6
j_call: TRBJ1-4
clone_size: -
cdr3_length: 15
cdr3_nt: TGTGCCAGCAGATCCTCGTCGGGGATGAATGAAAAACTGTTTTTT
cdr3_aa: CASRSSSGMNEKLFF

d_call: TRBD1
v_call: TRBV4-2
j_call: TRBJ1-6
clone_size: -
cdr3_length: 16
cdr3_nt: TGTGCCAGCAGCCAAGATCCCACAGGGGATAATTCACCCCTCCACTTT
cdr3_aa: CASSQDPTGDNSPLHF

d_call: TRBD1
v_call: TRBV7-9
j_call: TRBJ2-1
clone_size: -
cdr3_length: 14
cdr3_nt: TGTGCCAGCAGCCCCGGACAGGGGAGGGATGAGCAGTTCTTC
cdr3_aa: CASSPGQGRDEQFF

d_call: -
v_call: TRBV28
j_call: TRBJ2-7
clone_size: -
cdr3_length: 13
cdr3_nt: TGTGCCAGCACCTTGGGCCCCTCCTACGAGCAGTACTTC
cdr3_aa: CASTLGPSYEQYF

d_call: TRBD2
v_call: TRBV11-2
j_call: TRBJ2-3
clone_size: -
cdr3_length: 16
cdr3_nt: TGTGCCAGCAGCCCTTCCGGGCGGGGGGCAGTAGATACGCAGTATTTT
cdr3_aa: CASSPSGRGAVDTQYF

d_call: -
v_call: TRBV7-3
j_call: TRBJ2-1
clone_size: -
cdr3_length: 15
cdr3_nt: TGTGCCAGCAGCTTAAACCTTGGACAGTCCAATGAGCAGTTCTTC
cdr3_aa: CASSLNLGQSNEQFF

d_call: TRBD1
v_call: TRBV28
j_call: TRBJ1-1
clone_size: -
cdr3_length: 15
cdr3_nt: TGTGCCAGCCACCTTCAGCGGGACAGGGCTTGGCTTGCTTTCTTT
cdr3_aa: CASHLQRDRAWLAFF